This T cell receptor beta chain is from a study of T cell changes during pregnancy in multiple sclerosis. This CDR3 spans 16 amino acids. Germline lookup yields CDR1 LGHNA and CDR2 YNFKEQ. V gave up 9 bases and J gave up 3 bases; unmatched junction bases: 12. Assay used: immunoSEQ multiplex PCR; TCRdb lists only in-frame clones, some missing. The sample carries just over 65,000 clones, roughly 89% recorded once. V usage is TRBV4-2 and J usage is TRBJ1-4, with TRBD1 identical over 8 bases. This TCR came from a female donor with multiple sclerosis, enrolled in a pregnancy study. The material was peripheral blood, obtained in the second trimester of pregnancy. The DNA of the CDR3 is TGTGCCAGTGAGGGGGCAGGGGGCTCAGCTAATGAAAAACTGTTTTTT. Protein product: CASEGAGGSANEKLFF.